These T cell receptor beta chains were read from a single sample in a study of blood T cell repertoires in COVID-19. Sequenced by immunoSEQ multiplex PCR; TCRdb stores in-frame clones only, minus some. The sample lists approximately 73,000 clones, about 89% occurring once. The source material was peripheral blood. All receptors come from a woman aged 60 to 75 with acute or convalescent COVID-19. The CDR3 runs from the conserved cysteine through the conserved F or W. A D gene is named only where the DNA matches it firmly. Size is stated for part of the rows, as once, few or many counts, or as a class when the clone is expanded.

D	size	V	J	DNA	CDR3
NA	NA	TRBV12-3/TRBV12-4	TRBJ2-7	TGTGCCAGCAGTTTCGGGGAGTACGGCGAGCAGTACTTC	CASSFGEYGEQYF
TRBD1	once	TRBV28	TRBJ2-5	TGTGCCAGCACCACAGGGGGCACAGGATGGGAGACCCAGTACTTC	CASTTGGTGWETQYF
NA	NA	TRBV5-1	TRBJ1-4	TGCGCCAGCAGCTTTTTCTTGGGCAGTGATGAAAAACTGTTTTTT	CASSFFLGSDEKLFF
TRBD1	NA	TRBV28	TRBJ1-3	TGTGCCAGCAAACCTTCGACAGGGCCCGGAGGGGCTGGAAACACCATATATTTT	CASKPSTGPGGAGNTIYF
NA	NA	TRBV7-3	TRBJ2-2	TGTGCCAGCAGCTTAAGGTCCGGGAGAGGTACCGGGGAGCTGTTTTTT	CASSLRSGRGTGELFF
TRBD2	NA	TRBV29-1	TRBJ2-1	TGCAGCGTTGAAGGGACTAGCGGCAATGAGCAGTTCTTC	CSVEGTSGNEQFF
NA	once	TRBV7-2	TRBJ2-1	TGTGCCAGCAGCTTTCCGGGTGGTGAGCAGTTCTTC	CASSFPGGEQFF
TRBD1	NA	TRBV30	TRBJ2-6	TGTGCCTGGAGGACAGGGCCTGGGGCCAACGTCCTGACTTTC	CAWRTGPGANVLTF
NA	NA	TRBV11-2	TRBJ2-1	TGTGCCAGCAGCCAGTGGCGGGTAGGGGAGCAGTTCTTC	CASSQWRVGEQFF
NA	NA	TRBV28	TRBJ1-6	TGTGCCAGCACCACGGGGGGGGGCCTCGACTCCTATAATTCACCCCTCCACTTT	CASTTGGGLDSYNSPLHF
NA	NA	TRBV27	TRBJ1-1	TGTGCCAGCAGCCCCCGACAGTATAACACTGAAGCTTTCTTT	CASSPRQYNTEAFF
NA	NA	TRBV29-1	TRBJ2-1	TGCAGCGTTGATGAGTCTAGCCTAACAAATGAGCAGTTCTTC	CSVDESSLTNEQFF
NA	NA	TRBV18	TRBJ2-3	TGTGCCAGCTCACCAATCAGTAGCACAGATACGCAGTATTTT	CASSPISSTDTQYF
NA	NA	TRBV30	TRBJ2-3	TGTGCCTGGAAGACAGCTACAGATACGCAGTATTTT	CAWKTATDTQYF
NA	NA	TRBV6-1	TRBJ2-7	TGTGCCAGCAGTGAATGGGCGGGGACCTACGAGCAGTACTTC	CASSEWAGTYEQYF
NA	NA	TRBV27	TRBJ1-5	TGTGCCAGCAGTCACACCCGGGGAAGGCCCCAGCATTTT	CASSHTRGRPQHF
NA	NA	TRBV6-1	TRBJ2-1	TGTGCCAGCAGTGAATTTTTATTTGGCACCGGACAGAAAAACAATGAGCAGTTCTTC	CASSEFLFGTGQKNNEQFF
NA	NA	TRBV7-2	TRBJ2-2	TGTGCCAGCAGCCCCGGACTAATACGGGGCACCGGGGAGCTGTTTTTT	CASSPGLIRGTGELFF
TRBD1	NA	TRBV27	TRBJ1-6	TGTGCCAGCCGACTGGGACAGGGGGCCGAGGCACCCCTCCACTTT	CASRLGQGAEAPLHF
TRBD2	once	TRBV2	TRBJ2-2	TGTGCCAGCAGTGTGGGACTAGCGGGGGGCACCGGGGAGCTGTTTTTT	CASSVGLAGGTGELFF
NA	NA	TRBV27	TRBJ2-5	TGTGCCAGCAGTTCCCTCGGGACCCAGTACTTC	CASSSLGTQYF
NA	NA	TRBV28	TRBJ1-1	TGTGCCACATACGGGGTTATGAACACTGAAGCTTTCTTT	CATYGVMNTEAFF
NA	NA	TRBV7-2	TRBJ2-5	TGTGCCAGCAGCTTCTATCAAGAGACCCAGTACTTC	CASSFYQETQYF
TRBD2	once	TRBV24-1	TRBJ2-1	TGTGCCACCAGTGATTGGGGGGGGAACGAGCAGTTCTTC	CATSDWGGNEQFF
TRBD1	NA	TRBV6-5	TRBJ2-7	TGTGCCAGCAGGTACACGGACAGGACGTACGAGCAGTACTTC	CASRYTDRTYEQYF
TRBD2	NA	TRBV6-1	TRBJ2-1	TGTGCCAGCAGTGAAACCGCGGGAGGAGCGGGGGGGGAGAATGAGCAGTTCTTC	CASSETAGGAGGENEQFF
TRBD1	NA	TRBV4-3	TRBJ2-3	TGCGCCAGCAGCCCCGGGGTAGGGGGCGTCGTTGCAGATACGCAGTATTTT	CASSPGVGGVVADTQYF
NA	NA	TRBV28	TRBJ1-2	TGTGCCAGCAGCGGTACAGAATTACGTGGCTACACCTTC	CASSGTELRGYTF
TRBD1	NA	TRBV6-5	TRBJ2-7	TGTGCCAGCAGTTACTCGACAGGGGGCCTATACGAGCAGTACTTC	CASSYSTGGLYEQYF
NA	NA	TRBV5-4	TRBJ1-3	TGTGCCAGCAGCTCACGGACAGTGAACTCTGGAAACACCATATATTTT	CASSSRTVNSGNTIYF
TRBD2	NA	TRBV7-3	TRBJ2-3	TGTGCCAGCAGCCTGGGGCTAGCGGGAGATACGCAGTATTTT	CASSLGLAGDTQYF